Each of the 4 T cell receptor beta chains below was sequenced from the same sample in a study of blood T cell repertoires in COVID-19. Produced via immunoSEQ multiplex PCR; TCRdb's table is partial and in-frame only. Here the sample spans about 61,000 clones, about 90% being singletons. Material: peripheral blood. These receptors were obtained from a man aged 80 or over in a cohort sampled during active COVID-19.

The gene calls are TRBV9 and TRBJ2-5, with 12 bases fitting TRBD2. Germline-derived CDR1 and CDR2 are SGDLS and YYNGEE. Trimming took 3 bases from V and 5 from J; bases not matched to a gene: 5. The CDR3 loop spans 15 amino acids. In nucleotides, the CDR3 is TGTGCCAGCAGCGGACTCCTAGCGGGAGGGGAGACCCAGTACTTC. It is translated as CASSGLLAGGETQYF.

The gene calls are TRBV6-6 and TRBJ1-1; TRBD1 matches 8 bases. The CDR3 loop spans 15 amino acids. V trimming: 1 base; J trimming: 1 base; junction bases outside the gene matches: 2. In germline, CDR1 is MNHNY, CDR2 SVGAGI (reference sequence). CDR3 region: CASSYWTGKNTEAFF. CDR3 coding DNA: TGTGCCAGCAGTTACTGGACAGGGAAGAACACTGAAGCTTTCTTT.

J is TRBJ2-7 and V is TRBV5-4; tentatively, D is TRBD2 (6 bases). This CDR3 has 14 amino acids. Germline CDR1 is SGHNT and CDR2 is YYREEE (reference sequence). V was cut by 1 base and J by 0 bases, with 8 bases left in between. CDR3 sequence (DNA): TGTGCCAGCAGCTTGCTCGGGAGCTCCTACGAGCAGTACTTC. Translated: CASSLLGSSYEQYF.

The chain links TRBV19 to TRBJ1-5, with unresolved D. This CDR3 spans 15 amino acids. Looked up from germline, CDR1 is LNHDA and CDR2 is SQIVND (reference sequence). Trimming took 3 bases from V and 3 from J, leaving 12 bases between them. The CDR3 sequence: CASSIFGQINQPQHF. The DNA of the CDR3 is TGTGCCAGTAGTATCTTTGGGCAGATCAATCAGCCCCAGCATTTT.